These T cell receptor beta chains were read from a single sample in a study of CD8+ T cells in alopecia areata. TCRdb's table, derived via immunoSEQ multiplex PCR, lists solely in-frame clones and lacks some. The table records about 210,000 clones, 64% of them present only once. Sequences were derived from CD4+ T cells sorted from blood, sampled at week 4, from a patient treated with tofacitinib. These receptors all come from a human donor with alopecia areata. Both conserved end residues are trimmed from each CDR3. Fields, in order: J gene, clone size, V gene, CDR3 protein. Clone size is shown for a subset of rows, as once, few, many or a class of expanded clone.

j_call: TRBJ1-1; clone_size: NA; v_call: TRBV6-6; cdr3_aa: ASSLSDRAAEAF
j_call: TRBJ2-3; clone_size: NA; v_call: TRBV4-3; cdr3_aa: ASSRLAGGPDTQY
j_call: TRBJ2-5; clone_size: once; v_call: TRBV28; cdr3_aa: ASSRQGAGQETQY
j_call: TRBJ2-3; clone_size: few; v_call: TRBV10-3; cdr3_aa: AINKRSSTDTQY
j_call: TRBJ1-2; clone_size: NA; v_call: TRBV27; cdr3_aa: ASSQGAPNYGYT
j_call: TRBJ1-1; clone_size: NA; v_call: TRBV30; cdr3_aa: AWKVGKNTEAF
j_call: TRBJ2-5; clone_size: NA; v_call: TRBV7-6; cdr3_aa: ASSPGARETQY
j_call: TRBJ1-2; clone_size: NA; v_call: TRBV7-9; cdr3_aa: ASSLSRGNGYT
j_call: TRBJ2-7; clone_size: NA; v_call: TRBV30; cdr3_aa: AWSSDREFYEQY
j_call: TRBJ1-5; clone_size: NA; v_call: TRBV6-5; cdr3_aa: ASTVRVGNQPQH
j_call: TRBJ2-5; clone_size: NA; v_call: TRBV4-1; cdr3_aa: ASSQPGGEETQY
j_call: TRBJ1-2; clone_size: NA; v_call: TRBV5-6; cdr3_aa: ASSETGLDYGYT
j_call: TRBJ2-7; clone_size: NA; v_call: TRBV29-1; cdr3_aa: SVSSRQRGYEQY
j_call: TRBJ2-5; clone_size: few; v_call: TRBV7-9; cdr3_aa: ASSLDTGQETQY
j_call: TRBJ2-1; clone_size: NA; v_call: TRBV29-1; cdr3_aa: SVGSGAGGEQF
j_call: TRBJ1-2; clone_size: NA; v_call: TRBV20-1; cdr3_aa: SAWVGGYT
j_call: TRBJ1-2; clone_size: NA; v_call: TRBV29-1; cdr3_aa: SAGERGPGGYT
j_call: TRBJ2-5; clone_size: NA; v_call: TRBV15; cdr3_aa: ATSRDGTKETQY
j_call: TRBJ1-2; clone_size: NA; v_call: TRBV10-3; cdr3_aa: AISDGGPVGYT
j_call: TRBJ2-7; clone_size: NA; v_call: TRBV4-1; cdr3_aa: ASSDPTSGGSLRKQY
j_call: TRBJ2-3; clone_size: NA; v_call: TRBV4-2; cdr3_aa: ASSQVSGGAPDTQY
j_call: TRBJ2-2; clone_size: NA; v_call: TRBV29-1; cdr3_aa: SVGTGSGELF
j_call: TRBJ2-1; clone_size: NA; v_call: TRBV29-1; cdr3_aa: SALGFTGLSYNEQF
j_call: TRBJ2-5; clone_size: NA; v_call: TRBV2; cdr3_aa: ASSLDRGQETQY
j_call: TRBJ1-4; clone_size: NA; v_call: TRBV5-1; cdr3_aa: ASSLGGVEKLF
j_call: TRBJ1-6; clone_size: NA; v_call: TRBV5-6; cdr3_aa: ASRAYNSPLH
j_call: TRBJ2-1; clone_size: few; v_call: TRBV2; cdr3_aa: ASVLGTEYNEQF
j_call: TRBJ2-1; clone_size: few; v_call: TRBV29-1; cdr3_aa: SVDEQTYNEQF
j_call: TRBJ1-1; clone_size: NA; v_call: TRBV30; cdr3_aa: AWSVSGSTEAF